Below, 9 T cell receptor beta chains from the same sample are listed, as sequenced in a study of beta chain features in type 1 diabetes. Study results and limitations: Within each of all four CD4+ subsets, Type 1 diabetes patients had TCRB CDR3s that were moderately but significantly shorter.

Every isolated RNA sample was fully reverse transcribed, so sequencing captured expressed TCRB transcripts. Clones were sequenced by immunoSEQ multiplex PCR, and TCRdb holds only the in-frame ones, with some missing. The table has around 280,000 clones, roughly 15% seen once. Antigen specificity for these receptors is unknown. What was sequenced was naive CD4+ T cells from blood. The origin of the receptors is a man younger than 30 with type 1 diabetes.

The sample holds a few counts of this clone. The V gene is TRBV28, the J gene TRBJ1-5; a possible D gene is TRBD1 (5 bases). CDR3 length equals 15 residues. From germline, CDR1 is MDHEN and CDR2 SYDVKM. Trimming took off 1 base at V and 3 bases at J, with 10 bases between the two ends. The CDR3, as DNA: TGTGCCAGCAGTTTATCAGGGACTTACAATCAGCCCCAGCATTTT. Its protein is CASSLSGTYNQPQHF.

This chain connects TRBV18 to TRBJ2-3, with 11 bases identical to TRBD2. The CDR3 is made up of 16 amino acids. Germline V gene lookup returns CDR1 KGHSH and CDR2 LQKENI. J lost 2 bases, V lost 3 bases, and 4 bases had no gene match. CDR3 coding DNA: TGTGCCAGCTCACCGGCACTAGCGGGGGACACAGATACGCAGTATTTT. Protein: CASSPALAGDTDTQYF.

The J gene is TRBJ2-7, the V gene TRBV10-3, with D maybe TRBD1 (5 bases). V gave up 5 bases and J gave up 3 bases, with 11 bases separating them. CDR3 size: 13 residues. Germline loops: CDR1 ENHRY, CDR2 SYGVKD. The DNA for the CDR3 is TGTGCCATCAGTACAGGCGATAACTACGAGCAGTACTTC. Protein: CAISTGDNYEQYF.

This chain connects TRBV25-1 to TRBJ1-1; D not resolved. The germline V gene has CDR1 MGHDK and CDR2 SYGVNS. Trimming shortened V by 7 bases and J by 2 bases, and 5 bases separated the two germline ends. The CDR3 sequence is 11 residues long. CDR3 region: CASKSNTEAFF. The CDR3, as DNA: TGTGCCAGCAAGAGCAACACTGAAGCTTTCTTT.

The table lists this clone with a count of one. The CDR3 DNA follows: TGCGCCAGCAGCCATCAACGCGGCAGGACAAACTCTGGAAACACCATATATTTT. Protein: CASSHQRGRTNSGNTIYF. This rearrangement joins TRBV4-3 to TRBJ1-3; maybe TRBD1 (5 bases). This CDR3 contains 18 residues. Germline V CDR1 and CDR2: LGHNA, YSLEER. V lost 3 bases to trimming and J lost 0 bases, with 18 bases between them.

The CDR3 coding sequence is TGTGCCAGCAGCTTAAGGGGTTCAACTAATGAAAAACTGTTTTTT. This encodes CASSLRGSTNEKLFF. The chain is built from TRBV13 and TRBJ1-4, with D perhaps TRBD1 (5 bases). Germline CDR1 is PRHDT and CDR2 is FYEKMQ (reference sequence). V gave up 2 bases and J gave up 0 bases, with 7 bases separating them. The CDR3 runs to 15 residues.

Only a few counts were recorded for this clone. The V and J genes are TRBV5-6 and TRBJ1-2; D possibly corresponds to TRBD1 (5 bases). V lost 5 bases and J 7 bases, leaving 21 bases between the germline ends. This CDR3 contains 15 residues. Germline V gene data show CDR1 as SGHDT and CDR2 as YYEEEE. The DNA for the CDR3 is TGTGCCAGCAGTCCCGCGGGGTCAAGTGGGGCTGGCTACACCTTC. Translating it yields CASSPAGSSGAGYTF.

This clone was found a few times. The V and J genes are TRBV30 and TRBJ2-3; 11 bases fit TRBD2. V gave up 5 bases and J gave up 2 bases; unmatched junction bases: 12. Germline-derived CDR1 and CDR2 are GTSNPN and SVGIG (reference sequence). The CDR3 has 17 residues. CDR3 region: CAWQLQLAGALTDTQYF. The CDR3 nucleotides are TGTGCCTGGCAACTACAACTAGCGGGGGCCCTCACAGATACGCAGTATTTT.

This clone came up a few times. The rearrangement joins TRBV5-4 to TRBJ2-7, with 8 bases fitting TRBD2. V dropped 4 bases and J dropped 3; count of bases not matched to a gene: 9. CDR3 length: 15 amino acids. From germline, CDR1 is SGHNT and CDR2 YYREEE (reference sequence). CDR3 sequence: CASSAPGGVNYEQYF. The CDR3 DNA sequence: TGTGCCAGCAGCGCCCCGGGAGGGGTGAACTACGAGCAGTACTTC.